This paragraph reports one TCR beta chain. V shed 6 bases, J shed 6 bases, and the junction held 9 bases outside the gene matches. Per germline, CDR1 LGHDT and CDR2 YNNKEL (reference sequence). The CDR3 is made up of 16 amino acids. The assay was immunoSEQ multiplex PCR, and TCRdb's table has in-frame clones only and misses some. The table has 70,000 to 85,000 clones, around 92% seen once. The source of the sample is a study of control samples from healthy donors and cancer patients. Specimen: blood. This receptor was identified in a man aged 45-65 years in good health. This chain uses TRBV3-1 (or the pseudogene TRBV3-2) with TRBJ2-7, with 15 bases fitting TRBD2. The CDR3 bases are TGTGCCAGCAGGCAGGGGACTAGCGGGGGGCGTGGCGAGCAGTACTTC. Encoded protein: CASRQGTSGGRGEQYF.